One sample yielded the 5 T cell receptor beta chains listed below, sequenced in a study of cytomegalovirus exposure and HLA in healthy donors (dated by TCRdb to 2015 to 2018). The library relied on the immunoSEQ multiplex PCR assay. The multiplex PCR relied on a mix of 60 forward primers for TCR Vbeta segments and 13 reverse primers for TCR Jbeta segments. The immuneACCESS repertoire file appears here via TCRdb, limited to in-frame rearrangements. These files lack a portion of the clones; in checked studies, under half of the deficit traces to unresolved V genes, and the cause of the others is not known. The sample includes about 140,000 clones, with over 70% observed a single time. 1.3% of the sample comes from the top ten. The material sequenced was PBMCs. These receptors all come from a woman aged 35 to 49 in good health and CMV-seronegative.

The V gene is TRBV4-3, the J gene TRBJ2-1, with 13 bases fitting TRBD2. The V and J ends lost 0 bases and 4 bases, in that order; junction bases with no gene match: 9. This CDR3 has 19 residues. Germline values: CDR1 LGHNA, CDR2 YSLEER. In nucleotides, the CDR3 is TGCGCCAGCAGCCAAGAGCTTAGGGTGGGACTAGCGGGGTACAATGAGCAGTTCTTC. It codes for CASSQELRVGLAGYNEQFF.

This sequence joins TRBV6-5 and TRBJ2-7, with D perhaps TRBD2 (6 bases). V was shortened by 5 bases and J by 0 bases, with 14 bases between the two germline ends. The CDR3 has 15 amino acids. The germline gives CDR1 MNHEY, CDR2 SVGAGI. This chain's CDR3 is CASSRFRESSYEQYF. CDR3 coding DNA: TGTGCCAGCAGTCGGTTCCGGGAGAGCTCCTACGAGCAGTACTTC.

This clone was found a few times. The gene calls are TRBV5-4 and TRBJ2-4, with 7 bases fitting TRBD1. CDR3 length: 17 residues. V gave up 4 bases and J gave up 1 base; unmatched junction bases: 11. Germline values: CDR1 SGHNT, CDR2 YYREEE (reference sequence). This CDR3 is CASSRGLLNDAKNIQYF. The CDR3 DNA follows: TGTGCCAGCAGCAGGGGGCTCCTCAACGACGCCAAAAACATTCAGTACTTC.

This chain links TRBV20-1 with TRBJ1-1; the D gene is possibly TRBD1 (5 bases). The germline V gene has CDR1 DFQATT and CDR2 SNEGSKA (reference sequence). With 3 bases removed from V and 5 bases from J, the gap between germline ends came to 7 bases. CDR3 length: 11 amino acids. The CDR3 DNA sequence: TGCAGTGCTAGGGGGGGGACTGAAGCTTTCTTT. Its translation is CSARGGTEAFF.

Only one count was recorded for this clone. The chain recombines TRBV6-1 with TRBJ2-1; the match to TRBD1 covers 7 bases. The ends lost 4 bases at V and 12 bases at J; junction bases unmatched: 6. The CDR3 loop spans 12 amino acids. Germline CDR1 is MNHNS and CDR2 is SASEGT. The DNA of the CDR3 is TGTGCCAGCAGTGCCCGAGGGGGCGCGCAGTTCTTC. Protein sequence: CASSARGGAQFF.